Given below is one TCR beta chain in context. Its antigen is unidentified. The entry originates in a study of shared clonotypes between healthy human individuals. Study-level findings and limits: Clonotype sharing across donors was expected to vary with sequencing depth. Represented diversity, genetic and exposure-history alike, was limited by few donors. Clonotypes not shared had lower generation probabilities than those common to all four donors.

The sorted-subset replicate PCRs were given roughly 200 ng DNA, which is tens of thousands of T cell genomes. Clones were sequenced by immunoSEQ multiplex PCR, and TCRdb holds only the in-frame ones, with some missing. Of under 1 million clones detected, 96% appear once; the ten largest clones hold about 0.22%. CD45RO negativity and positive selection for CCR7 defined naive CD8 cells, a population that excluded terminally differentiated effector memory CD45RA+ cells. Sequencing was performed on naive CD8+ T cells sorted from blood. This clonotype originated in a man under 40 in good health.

CDR3 in amino acids: CASSHSGGLAYEQYF. DNA for the CDR3: TGTGCCAGCAGCCACTCAGGGGGCTTGGCCTACGAGCAGTACTTC. The rearrangement joins TRBV9 to TRBJ2-7; the match to TRBD1 covers 8 bases. The CDR3 sequence is 15 residues long. The V segment lost 4 bases and the J segment 2 bases; nucleotides outside the gene matches: 8. Per germline, CDR1 SGDLS and CDR2 YYNGEE.